This paragraph reports one T cell receptor (beta chain). These data are taken from a study of graft-versus-host responses after intestinal transplantation. TCRdb's table, derived via immunoSEQ multiplex PCR, lists solely in-frame clones and lacks some. In the table there are roughly 60,000 clones, roughly 89% of which are singletons. Trimming at V came to 5 bases and at J to 0 bases, leaving 16 bases not matched to a gene. The CDR3 is 19 residues long. CDR1 SGHVS and CDR2 FNYEAQ come from the germline V gene. The source is a human patient who received an intestinal transplant, so some T cells may come from the graft donor. The source was PBMCs, collected roughly 120 days after intestinal transplantation. V usage is TRBV7-6 and J usage is TRBJ1-5, with 7 nucleotides matching TRBD1. CDR3 sequence (DNA): TGTGCCAGCAGCCACATATCAACAGGGGAAACATATAGCAATCAGCCCCAGCATTTT. This encodes CASSHISTGETYSNQPQHF.